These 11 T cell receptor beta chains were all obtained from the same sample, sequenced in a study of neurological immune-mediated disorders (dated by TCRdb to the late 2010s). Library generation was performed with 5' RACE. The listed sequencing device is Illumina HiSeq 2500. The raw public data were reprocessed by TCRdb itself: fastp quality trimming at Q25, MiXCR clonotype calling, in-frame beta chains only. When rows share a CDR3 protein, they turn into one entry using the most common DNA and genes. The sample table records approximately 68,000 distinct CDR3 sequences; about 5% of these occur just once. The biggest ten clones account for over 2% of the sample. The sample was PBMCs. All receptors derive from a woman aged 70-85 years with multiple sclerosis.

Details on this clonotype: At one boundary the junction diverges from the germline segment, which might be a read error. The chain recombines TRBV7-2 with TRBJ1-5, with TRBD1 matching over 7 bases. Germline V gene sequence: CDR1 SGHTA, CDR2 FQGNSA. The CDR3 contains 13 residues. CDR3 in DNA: TGTGCCAGCAGCGCAACCAGGGACAGCACCCAGAATTTT. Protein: CASSATRDSTQNF.

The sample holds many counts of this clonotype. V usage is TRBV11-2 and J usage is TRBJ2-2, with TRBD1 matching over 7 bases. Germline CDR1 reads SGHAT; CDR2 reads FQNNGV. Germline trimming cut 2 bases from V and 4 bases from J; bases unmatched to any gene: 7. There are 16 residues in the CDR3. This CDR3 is CASSLHRGVVTGELFF. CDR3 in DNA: TGTGCCAGCAGCTTACACAGGGGAGTGGTCACCGGGGAGCTGTTTTTT.

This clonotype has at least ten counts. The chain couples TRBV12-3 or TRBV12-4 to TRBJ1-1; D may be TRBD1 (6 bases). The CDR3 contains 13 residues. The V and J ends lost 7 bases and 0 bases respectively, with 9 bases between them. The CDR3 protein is CASNRDLNTEAFF. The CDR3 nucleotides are TGTGCCAGCAACAGGGATTTGAACACTGAAGCTTTCTTT.

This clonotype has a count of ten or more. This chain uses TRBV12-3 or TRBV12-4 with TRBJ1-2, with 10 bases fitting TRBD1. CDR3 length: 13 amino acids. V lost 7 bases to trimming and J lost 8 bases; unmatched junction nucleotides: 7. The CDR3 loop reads CASTPTGGRGYTF. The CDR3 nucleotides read TGTGCCAGCACCCCGACAGGGGGCCGAGGCTACACCTTC.

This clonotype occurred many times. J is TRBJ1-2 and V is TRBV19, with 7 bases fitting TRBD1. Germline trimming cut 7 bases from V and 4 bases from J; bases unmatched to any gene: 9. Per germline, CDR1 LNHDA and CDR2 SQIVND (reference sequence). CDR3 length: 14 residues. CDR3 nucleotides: TGTGCCAGTACCTTAAGGGACAGTTTCTATGGCTACACCTTC. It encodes CASTLRDSFYGYTF.

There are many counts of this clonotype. The CDR3 reads CASSQHGGQGRKPQHF. DNA of the CDR3: TGCGCCAGCAGCCAACACGGGGGACAGGGAAGGAAGCCCCAGCATTTT. The chain links TRBV4-3 to TRBJ1-5; 9 bases are shared with TRBD1. Germline trimming cut 2 bases from V and 8 bases from J; bases unmatched to any gene: 10. The CDR3 length is 16 residues. Germline assignment: CDR1 LGHNA and CDR2 YSLEER.

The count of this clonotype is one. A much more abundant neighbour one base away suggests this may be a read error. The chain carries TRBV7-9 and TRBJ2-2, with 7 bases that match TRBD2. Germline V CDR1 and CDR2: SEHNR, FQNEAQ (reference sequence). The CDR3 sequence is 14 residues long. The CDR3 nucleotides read TGTGCCAGAAGCTTAGCCGCGGGAGTCGGGGAGCTGTTTTTT. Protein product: CARSLAAGVGELFF.

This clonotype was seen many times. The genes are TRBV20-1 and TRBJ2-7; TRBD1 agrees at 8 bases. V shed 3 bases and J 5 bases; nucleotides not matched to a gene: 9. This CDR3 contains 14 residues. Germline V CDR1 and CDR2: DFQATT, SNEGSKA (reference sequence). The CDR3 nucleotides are TGCAGTGCTAGTATGGACAGGGTTAGGGACGAGCAGTACTTC. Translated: CSASMDRVRDEQYF.

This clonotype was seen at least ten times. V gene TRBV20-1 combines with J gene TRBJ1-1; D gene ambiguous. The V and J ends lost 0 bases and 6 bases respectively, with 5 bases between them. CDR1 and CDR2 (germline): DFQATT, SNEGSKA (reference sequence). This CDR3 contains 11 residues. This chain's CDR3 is CSARDGPEAFF. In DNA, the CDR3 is TGCAGTGCTAGAGATGGCCCTGAAGCTTTCTTT.

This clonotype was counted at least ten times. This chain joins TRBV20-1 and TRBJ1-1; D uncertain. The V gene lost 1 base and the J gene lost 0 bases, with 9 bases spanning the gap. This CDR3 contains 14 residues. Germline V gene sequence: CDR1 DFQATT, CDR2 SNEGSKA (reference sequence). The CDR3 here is CSARAQGMNTEAFF. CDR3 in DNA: TGCAGTGCTAGAGCACAAGGTATGAACACTGAAGCTTTCTTT.

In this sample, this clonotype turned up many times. The CDR3 sequence is CATSGTGNEQFF. Here the CDR3 DNA reads TGTGCCACCTCGGGGACCGGCAATGAGCAGTTCTTC. The gene calls are TRBV10-3 and TRBJ2-1; D tentatively fits TRBD1 or TRBD2 (5 bases each). CDR1 and CDR2 (germline): ENHRY, SYGVKD. V dropped 10 bases and J dropped 6 bases, with 13 bases sitting between them. The CDR3 length is 12 residues.